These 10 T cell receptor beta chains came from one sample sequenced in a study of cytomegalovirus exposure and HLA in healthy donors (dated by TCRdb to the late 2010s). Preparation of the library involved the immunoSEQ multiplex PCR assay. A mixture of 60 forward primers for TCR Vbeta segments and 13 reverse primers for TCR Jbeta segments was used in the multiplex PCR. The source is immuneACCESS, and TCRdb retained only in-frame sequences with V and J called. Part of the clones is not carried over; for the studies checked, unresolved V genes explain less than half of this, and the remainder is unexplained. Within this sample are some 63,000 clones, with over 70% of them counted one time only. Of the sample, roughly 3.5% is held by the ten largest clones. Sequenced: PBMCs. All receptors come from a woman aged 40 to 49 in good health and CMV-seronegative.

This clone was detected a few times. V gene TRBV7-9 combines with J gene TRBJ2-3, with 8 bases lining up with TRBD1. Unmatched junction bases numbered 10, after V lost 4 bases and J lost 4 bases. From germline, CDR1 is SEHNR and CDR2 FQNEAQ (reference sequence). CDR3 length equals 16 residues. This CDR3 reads CASSSGQGSFPDTQYF. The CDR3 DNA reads TGTGCCAGCAGCTCAGGACAGGGAAGTTTCCCAGATACGCAGTATTTT.

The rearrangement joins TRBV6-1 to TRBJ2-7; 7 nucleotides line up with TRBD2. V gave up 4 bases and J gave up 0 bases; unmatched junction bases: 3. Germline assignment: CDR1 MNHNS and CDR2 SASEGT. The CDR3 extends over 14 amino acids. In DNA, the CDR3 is TGTGCCAGCAGTGGCGGCGGGAGCTCCTACGAGCAGTACTTC. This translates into CASSGGGSSYEQYF.

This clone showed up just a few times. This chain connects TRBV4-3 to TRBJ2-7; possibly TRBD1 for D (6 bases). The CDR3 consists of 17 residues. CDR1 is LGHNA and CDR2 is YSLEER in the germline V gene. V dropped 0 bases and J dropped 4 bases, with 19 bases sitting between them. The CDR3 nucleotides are TGCGCCAGCAGCCAAGATCAGCCTCAGGGGCCTTCGTACGAGCAGTACTTC. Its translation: CASSQDQPQGPSYEQYF.

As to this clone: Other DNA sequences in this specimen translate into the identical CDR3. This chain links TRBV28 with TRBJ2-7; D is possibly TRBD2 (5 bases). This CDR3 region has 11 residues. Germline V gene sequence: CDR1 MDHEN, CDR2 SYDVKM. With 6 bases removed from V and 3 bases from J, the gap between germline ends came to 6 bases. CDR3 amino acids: CASRGSYEQYF. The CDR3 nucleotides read TGTGCCAGCAGGGGGAGCTACGAGCAGTACTTC.

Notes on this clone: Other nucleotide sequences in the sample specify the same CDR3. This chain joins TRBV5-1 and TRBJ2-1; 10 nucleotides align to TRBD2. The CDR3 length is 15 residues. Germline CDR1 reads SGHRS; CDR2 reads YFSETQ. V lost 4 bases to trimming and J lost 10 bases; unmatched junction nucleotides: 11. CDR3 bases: TGCGCCAGCAGCCCGGGCCCTAGCGGGAGTCGGGAGCAGTTCTTC. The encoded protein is CASSPGPSGSREQFF.

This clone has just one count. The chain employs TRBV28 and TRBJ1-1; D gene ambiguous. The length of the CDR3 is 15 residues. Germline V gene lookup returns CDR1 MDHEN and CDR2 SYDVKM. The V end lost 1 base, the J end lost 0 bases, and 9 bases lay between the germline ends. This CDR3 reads CASSLLLSMNTEAFF. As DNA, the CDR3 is TGTGCCAGCAGTTTATTACTCTCTATGAACACTGAAGCTTTCTTT.

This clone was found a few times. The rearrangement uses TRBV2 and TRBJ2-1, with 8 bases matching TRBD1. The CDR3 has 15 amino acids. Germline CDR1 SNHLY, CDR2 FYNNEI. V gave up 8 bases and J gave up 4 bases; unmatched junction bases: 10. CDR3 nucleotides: TGTGCCAGCGCCTTTGGACAGGGACTTTACAATGAGCAGTTCTTC. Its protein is CASAFGQGLYNEQFF. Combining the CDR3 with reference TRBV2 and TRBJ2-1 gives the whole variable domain EPEVTQTPSHQVTQMGQEVILRCVPISNHLYFYWYRQILGQKVEFLVSFYNNEISEKSEIFDDQFSVERPDGSNFTLKIRSTKLEDSAMYFCASAFGQGLYNEQFFGPGTRLTVL.

The CDR3 coding sequence is TGTGCCAGCAGCCCAACTTTACAGGGAAATGCTGAAGCTTTCTTT. Translating gives CASSPTLQGNAEAFF. The rearrangement joins TRBV6-6 to TRBJ1-1, with D possibly being TRBD1 (6 bases). This CDR3 has 15 amino acids. Germline loops: CDR1 MNHNY, CDR2 SVGAGI (reference sequence). The germline V and J ends were trimmed by 6 bases and 6 bases, with 20 bases remaining between them.

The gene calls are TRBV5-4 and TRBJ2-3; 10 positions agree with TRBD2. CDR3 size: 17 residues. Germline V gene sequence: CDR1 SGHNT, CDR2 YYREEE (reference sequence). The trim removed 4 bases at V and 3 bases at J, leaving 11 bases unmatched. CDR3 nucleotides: TGTGCCAGCAGCCCAAGATTAGCGGGAGGAGGAACAGATACGCAGTATTTT. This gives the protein CASSPRLAGGGTDTQYF.

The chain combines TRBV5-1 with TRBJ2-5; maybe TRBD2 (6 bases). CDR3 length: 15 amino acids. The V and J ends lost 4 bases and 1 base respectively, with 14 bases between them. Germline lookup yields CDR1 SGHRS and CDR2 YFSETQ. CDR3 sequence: CASSTEGLSQETQYF. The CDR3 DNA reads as TGCGCCAGCAGCACCGAGGGACTCTCCCAAGAGACCCAGTACTTC.